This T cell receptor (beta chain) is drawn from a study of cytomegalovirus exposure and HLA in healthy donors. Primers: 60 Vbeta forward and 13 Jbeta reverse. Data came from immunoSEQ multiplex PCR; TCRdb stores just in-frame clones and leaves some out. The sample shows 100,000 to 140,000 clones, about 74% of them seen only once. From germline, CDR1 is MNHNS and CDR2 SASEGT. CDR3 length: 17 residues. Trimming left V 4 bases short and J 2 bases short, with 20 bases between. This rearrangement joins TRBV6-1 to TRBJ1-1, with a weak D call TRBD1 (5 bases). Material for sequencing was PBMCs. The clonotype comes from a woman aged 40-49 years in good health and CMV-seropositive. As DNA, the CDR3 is TGTGCCAGCAGTGTCCCTGCAGGGTCCGAAATTAACACTGAAGCTTTCTTT. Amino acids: CASSVPAGSEINTEAFF.